Below, 30 T cell receptor beta chains from the same sample are listed, as sequenced in a study of shared clonotypes between healthy human individuals. Sequenced by immunoSEQ multiplex PCR; TCRdb stores in-frame clones only, minus some. This table holds around 2.5 million clones, 80% to 95% found once. The sequenced sample consisted of naive CD4+ T cells from PBMCs. Regarding subset: CD45RA+ positively selected. Receptor source: a young man in good health. Some clones in this sample may be carry-over from other donors' samples.

This chain connects TRBV7-2 to TRBJ2-5, with D perhaps being TRBD1 or TRBD2 (5 bases each). The germline gives CDR1 SGHTA, CDR2 FQGNSA. CDR3 length: 14 residues. V was shortened by 2 bases and J by 5 bases, with 12 bases between the two germline ends. The CDR3 region is CASSLRGWGETQYF. The DNA for the CDR3 is TGTGCCAGCAGCTTAAGGGGATGGGGGGAGACCCAGTACTTC.

About this clone: The sample contains more than one DNA sequence encoding this CDR3. The chain has TRBV5-1 and TRBJ2-5; D is unresolved. Germline V gene lookup returns CDR1 SGHRS and CDR2 YFSETQ. The CDR3 sequence is 12 residues long. Trimming removed 4 bases from V and 5 bases from J, with 9 bases in between. CDR3 sequence reads: CASSPTRETQYF. CDR3 bases: TGCGCCAGCAGCCCGACAAGGGAGACCCAGTACTTC.

The chain combines TRBV5-1 with TRBJ2-7, with 9 bases that match TRBD2. V lost 3 bases, J lost 6 bases, and 13 bases stayed unmatched. The germline V gene encodes CDR1 SGHRS and CDR2 YFSETQ. The CDR3 loop spans 16 amino acids. The CDR3 is CASSWGPLTSGAEQYF. The CDR3, as DNA: TGCGCCAGCAGCTGGGGCCCCCTGACTAGCGGAGCCGAGCAGTACTTC.

CDR3 residues: CASSLGQGPHQPQHF. The CDR3 DNA reads as TGTGCCAGCAGTCTCGGACAGGGACCCCATCAGCCCCAGCATTTT. The genes are TRBV27 and TRBJ1-5; 8 bases line up with TRBD1. CDR3 length equals 15 residues. V gave up 5 bases and J gave up 5 bases; unmatched junction bases: 8. Looked up from germline, CDR1 is MNHEY and CDR2 is SMNVEV (reference sequence).

This clone was seen only a few times. The chain carries TRBV4-2 and TRBJ1-2, with D unresolved. V was pared by 0 bases and J by 7 bases, with 9 bases between. This CDR3 is built from 13 residues. Germline CDR1 reads LGHNA; CDR2 reads YNFKEQ. In DNA form, the CDR3 reads TGTGCCAGCAGCCAAGAAGTCGCGGTTGGCTACACCTTC. It translates to CASSQEVAVGYTF.

The V and J genes are TRBV7-2 and TRBJ2-7; TRBD1 aligns across 7 bases. Germline lookup yields CDR1 SGHTA and CDR2 FQGNSA. The CDR3 totals 14 residues. Germline trimming cut 2 bases from V and 0 bases from J; bases unmatched to any gene: 1. CDR3 nucleotide sequence: TGTGCCAGCAGCTTAAACAGGGGCTCCTACGAGCAGTACTTC. Translation: CASSLNRGSYEQYF.

The chain links TRBV5-6 to TRBJ2-7; TRBD1 is a possible D gene (6 bases). CDR3 length equals 14 residues. Germline V gene data show CDR1 as SGHDT and CDR2 as YYEEEE. The ends were cut back, 0 bases at V and 7 bases at J, with 14 bases in the middle. The CDR3 nucleotides are TGTGCCAGCAGCTTGGCCAGGGGAGAATATGAGCAGTACTTC. Translating gives CASSLARGEYEQYF.

The rearrangement links TRBV6-5 to TRBJ1-1; D may be TRBD1 (6 bases). This CDR3 spans 11 amino acids. Trimming took off 6 bases at V and 10 bases at J, with 12 bases between the two ends. From germline, CDR1 is MNHEY and CDR2 SVGAGI. The CDR3 nucleotides read TGTGCCAGCAGAACTGCAGGGGTAGCTTTCTTT. It yields the protein CASRTAGVAFF.

V is TRBV6-1 and J is TRBJ1-2, with D uncertain. In germline, CDR1 is MNHNS, CDR2 SASEGT. The CDR3 extends over 14 amino acids. The ends were cut back, 3 bases at V and 8 bases at J, with 16 bases in the middle. The DNA for the CDR3 is TGTGCCAGCAGTGACCTAGGCGCCTGGGAGGGCTACACCTTC. Translating it yields CASSDLGAWEGYTF.

The count of this clone is one. V gene TRBV28 combines with J gene TRBJ1-5, with D maybe TRBD1 (6 bases). V was pared by 8 bases and J by 4 bases, with 15 bases between. Per the germline V gene, CDR1 is MDHEN and CDR2 is SYDVKM. CDR3 size: 14 residues. CDR3 residues: CASVQGTRNQPQHF. The CDR3 DNA reads as TGTGCCAGCGTACAAGGGACAAGAAATCAGCCCCAGCATTTT.

The genes are TRBV19 and TRBJ2-5, with 11 bases identical to TRBD2. The CDR3 runs to 15 residues. Germline V CDR1 and CDR2: LNHDA, SQIVND (reference sequence). Trimming took 10 bases from V and 4 from J; bases not matched to a gene: 11. DNA of the CDR3: TGTGCCACCATTAGCGGGAGGGCCGGAGGAGAGACCCAGTACTTC. Amino acids: CATISGRAGGETQYF.

The rearrangement joins TRBV28 to TRBJ1-2; D call uncertain. Germline lookup yields CDR1 MDHEN and CDR2 SYDVKM. Trimming pared 6 bases from V and 4 bases from J, leaving 15 bases between. The CDR3 is 14 residues long. The CDR3 DNA follows: TGTGCCAGCAGCCTCTTTGGTCCGCCCTATGGCTACACCTTC. It codes for CASSLFGPPYGYTF.

This clone was picked up one time. The chain links TRBV18 to TRBJ2-3; TRBD2 matches 10 bases. Trimming at V came to 3 bases and at J to 4 bases, leaving 7 bases not matched to a gene. The CDR3 length is 16 residues. Germline loops: CDR1 KGHSH, CDR2 LQKENI. CDR3 sequence (DNA): TGTGCCAGCTCACCCGCTAGCGGGAGTATCTCAGATACGCAGTATTTT. Amino acid sequence: CASSPASGSISDTQYF.

A remark on this clone: This specimen includes other DNA sequences encoding the same CDR3. J is TRBJ1-2 and V is TRBV5-1; D is unclear. The CDR3 is 12 amino acids. Trimming pared 2 bases from V and 4 bases from J, leaving 6 bases between. From germline, CDR1 is SGHRS and CDR2 YFSETQ. CDR3 amino acids: CASSFQSYGYTF. CDR3 bases: TGCGCCAGCAGCTTTCAGTCCTATGGCTACACCTTC.

CDR3: CASSPRLVGRALFYEQYF. CDR3 in DNA: TGTGCCAGCAGCCCCCGACTAGTCGGGAGGGCTCTCTTTTACGAGCAGTACTTC. The rearrangement joins TRBV7-2 to TRBJ2-7, with 8 bases fitting TRBD2. V dropped 5 bases and J dropped 4; count of bases not matched to a gene: 19. The germline V gene has CDR1 SGHTA and CDR2 FQGNSA. This CDR3 spans 18 amino acids.

This clone occurred once. This chain joins TRBV18 and TRBJ2-7; D might be TRBD2 (6 bases). The V gene lost 4 bases and the J gene lost 5 bases, with 12 bases spanning the gap. The CDR3 is 13 residues long. Germline loops: CDR1 KGHSH, CDR2 LQKENI. CDR3 loop: CASSQTSLHEQYF. The CDR3 nucleotides read TGTGCCAGCTCACAGACTAGTCTGCACGAGCAGTACTTC.

The chain joins TRBV30 to TRBJ2-7; D is possibly TRBD2 (6 bases). Germline V gene lookup returns CDR1 GTSNPN and CDR2 SVGIG (reference sequence). V lost 4 bases, J lost 2 bases, and 12 bases lay in between. This CDR3 contains 13 residues. The CDR3 DNA sequence: TGTGCCTGGACCGCTGGAGGGGCCTACGAGCAGTACTTC. Amino acids: CAWTAGGAYEQYF.

The chain couples TRBV1 to TRBJ2-5; the tabulated D call, TRBD2, remains unverified against the DNA. TRBV1 has pseudogene status. The CDR3 sequence is 17 residues long. The CDR3 loop reads CTSSQTISGRKLETQYF. For the CDR3, the DNA is TGCACCAGCAGCCAAACGATTAGCGGGAGGAAATTAGAGACCCAGTACTTC.

The rearrangement uses TRBV5-1 and TRBJ2-7; possible D gene TRBD2, 7 bases. Germline V CDR1 and CDR2: SGHRS, YFSETQ. CDR3 length: 15 amino acids. With 4 bases removed from V and 7 bases from J, the gap between germline ends came to 21 bases. Written as DNA, the CDR3 is TGCGCCAGCAGCGGTACGGGGGGCGGATTGGAAGAGCAGTACTTC. As protein: CASSGTGGGLEEQYF.

Notes on this clone: This CDR3 is also generated by other DNA sequences in the sample. The chain carries TRBV20-1 and TRBJ2-7; D is perhaps TRBD2 (6 bases). The germline V gene has CDR1 DFQATT and CDR2 SNEGSKA (reference sequence). CDR3 size: 11 residues. V was trimmed by 5 bases and J by 4 bases, leaving 9 bases between them. The CDR3 region has the DNA TGCAGTGCTGGCGGGGTTTACGAGCAGTACTTC. Translated: CSAGGVYEQYF.

The chain combines TRBV5-1 with TRBJ2-1, with no clear D. Germline assignment: CDR1 SGHRS and CDR2 YFSETQ. The CDR3 length is 16 residues. The V and J ends lost 1 base and 0 bases respectively, with 11 bases between them. CDR3 sequence reads: CASSLIGYSSYNEQFF. CDR3 coding DNA: TGCGCCAGCAGCTTGATAGGGTATAGCTCCTACAATGAGCAGTTCTTC.

About this clone itself: Mismatch with germline at one junction end may stem from a read error. This chain connects TRBV4-1 to TRBJ1-1, with 9 bases identical to TRBD1. This CDR3 spans 17 amino acids. Germline V gene data show CDR1 as MGHRA and CDR2 as YSYEKL. CDR3 amino acids: CASSQSTGGHMNPEAFF. DNA for the CDR3: TGCGCCAGCAGCCAAAGTACAGGGGGCCACATGAACCCTGAAGCTTTCTTT.

The chain uses TRBV2 and TRBJ1-5, with a possible D match to TRBD1 (5 bases). The ends were cut back, 1 base at V and 7 bases at J, with 14 bases in the middle. The CDR3 sequence is 15 residues long. Looked up from germline, CDR1 is SNHLY and CDR2 is FYNNEI. DNA of the CDR3: TGTGCCAGCAGTGAAGGCCAGGGACCTCGACAGCCCCAGCATTTT. Its protein is CASSEGQGPRQPQHF.

This chain uses TRBV4-1 with TRBJ2-1, with 13 bases lining up with TRBD2. V lost 3 bases to trimming and J lost 5 bases; unmatched junction nucleotides: 13. Germline V gene data show CDR1 as MGHRA and CDR2 as YSYEKL. This CDR3 contains 19 residues. This CDR3 reads CASSQILAGGPRRNNEQFF. The CDR3 DNA follows: TGCGCCAGCAGCCAGATACTAGCGGGAGGGCCCCGTAGGAACAATGAGCAGTTCTTC.

For the CDR3, the DNA is TGTGCCACCAGCATCTACGGACGGAACCAAGAGACCCAGTACTTC. It yields the protein CATSIYGRNQETQYF. This rearrangement joins TRBV15 to TRBJ2-5; unclear D gene. CDR1 LNHNV and CDR2 YYDKDF come from the germline V gene (reference sequence). The CDR3 has 15 amino acids. The V and J ends lost 4 bases and 0 bases respectively, with 12 bases between them.

This clone was seen just once. This chain uses TRBV29-1 with TRBJ2-3; 9 nucleotides agree with TRBD1. J gave up 4 bases and V 5 bases, and 4 bases lay outside the gene matches. The CDR3 extends over 13 amino acids. CDR1 and CDR2 (germline): SQVTM, ANQGSEA. The DNA of the CDR3 is TGCAGCGTTAGACAGGGGGTATCAGATACGCAGTATTTT. It codes for CSVRQGVSDTQYF.

V and J are TRBV5-4 and TRBJ1-5; possible D gene TRBD1, 6 bases. Trimming took 4 bases from V and 3 from J, leaving 14 bases between them. This CDR3 is built from 15 residues. In germline, CDR1 is SGHNT, CDR2 YYREEE (reference sequence). The CDR3 sequence is CASSVDGQFNQPQHF. The CDR3 nucleotides read TGTGCCAGCAGCGTCGATGGACAGTTCAATCAGCCCCAGCATTTT.

The chain recombines TRBV5-4 with TRBJ1-3, with no clear D. Trimming shortened V by 0 bases and J by 0 bases, and 7 bases separated the two germline ends. From germline, CDR1 is SGHNT and CDR2 YYREEE (reference sequence). This CDR3 is 15 amino acids long. CDR3 sequence (DNA): TGTGCCAGCAGCTTGGACAGCAACTCTGGAAACACCATATATTTT. Translated: CASSLDSNSGNTIYF.

This clone was detected once. The chain recombines TRBV7-2 with TRBJ1-6, with TRBD1 as a possible D gene (5 bases). The V and J ends lost 1 base and 8 bases respectively, with 12 bases between them. The CDR3 runs to 15 residues. Germline loops: CDR1 SGHTA, CDR2 FQGNSA. CDR3 sequence: CASSLGAGRDSPLHF. For the CDR3, the DNA is TGTGCCAGCAGCTTAGGCGCAGGGCGGGATTCACCCCTCCACTTT. The full variable domain, rest sourced from reference TRBV7-2 and TRBJ1-6, is GAGVSQSPSNKVTEKGKDVELRCDPISGHTALYWYRQSLGQGLEFLIYFQGNSAPDKSGLPSDRFSAERTGGSVSTLTIQRTQQEDSAVYLCASSLGAGRDSPLHFGNGTRLTVT.

This sequence joins TRBV27 and TRBJ2-3, with 11 bases fitting TRBD2. This CDR3 contains 16 residues. CDR1 is MNHEY and CDR2 is SMNVEV in the germline V gene (reference sequence). With V trimmed by 7 bases and J by 4 bases, 10 bases remained unmatched. As DNA, the CDR3 is TGTGCCAGCAATCCTTATAGCGGGAGGGTGGCAGATACGCAGTATTTT. Its protein is CASNPYSGRVADTQYF.